The subject of this entry is one T cell receptor beta chain. The antigen is not known. Sequenced by immunoSEQ multiplex PCR; TCRdb stores in-frame clones only, minus some. This sample yields some 2.1 million clones, of which around 93% are seen a single time; more than 1.5% belongs to the top ten. Naive CD8 cells were CD45RO-negative, positively selected for CCR7, excluding terminally differentiated effector memory CD45RA+ cells. Every donor was a Caucasian adult from Nashville, Tennessee. Germline CDR1 and CDR2: MDHEN and SYDVKM. V was shortened by 2 bases and J by 4 bases, with 17 bases between the two germline ends. This CDR3 is 16 amino acids long. This entry is derived from a study of shared clonotypes between healthy human individuals. Study overall: The plates for each donor numbered three CD4 naive, three CD4 memory, two CD8 naive and one CD8 memory. Study-wide results and limits: Rarefaction analysis demonstrated incomplete sorted-subset sequencing notwithstanding large depth.

The sequence derives from a man between 18 and 35 years old in good health. Some clones in this sample may be carry-over from other donors' samples. Sequencing used naive CD8+ T cells from PBMCs. This rearrangement joins TRBV28 to TRBJ1-2, with a possible D match to TRBD1 (5 bases). This CDR3 reads CASSLTRGGVVYGYTF. The CDR3 DNA sequence: TGTGCCAGCAGTTTAACCCGGGGAGGGGTTGTCTATGGCTACACCTTC.